This T cell receptor beta chain derives from a study of PD-1 blockade in classical Hodgkin lymphoma. The data were produced by immunoSEQ multiplex PCR, yet TCRdb's version contains in-frame clones alone and is incomplete. The table has tens of thousands of clones, approximately 89% seen once. Relapse after autologous stem cell transplantation occurred in every patient, and brentuximab vedotin exposure varied. The germline V gene encodes CDR1 MDHEN and CDR2 SYDVKM. This CDR3 is built from 17 residues. V lost 8 bases to trimming and J lost 1 base, with 22 bases between them. Points on this clone: The target antigen is unknown.

Study observations and caveats: Patients with a complete response exhibited baseline diversity comparable to newly diagnosed patients. Possible causes of repertoire differences, disease activity or prior therapy, remain undefined. Baseline TCR diversity was reportedly lower in newly diagnosed patients than healthy donors.

This TCR was recovered from a human donor with classical Hodgkin lymphoma. The source was peripheral blood mononuclear cells (PBMCs), collected before the second cycle of nivolumab. The rearrangement uses TRBV28 and TRBJ2-3; D may correspond to TRBD1 or TRBD2 (6 bases each). The CDR3 region has the DNA TGTGCCAGCCGAGAGGGGGGATCTCATTTCGGCACAGATACGCAGTATTTT. It translates to CASREGGSHFGTDTQYF.